This TCR beta chain was observed in a study of spatial heterogeneity in lung cancer. Each CDR3 protein gets one entry after TCRdb re-called the 5' RACE reads with MiXCR. The repertoire has around 120,000 distinct CDR3 sequences, 9.5% to 15% of them found once; the top ten carry approximately 17%. This sample's time point: blood at routine non-recurrence follow-up after resection. Whole RNA from tumor, nontumor lung or frozen PBMC was sequenced unsorted. V lost 0 bases, J lost 4 bases, and 22 bases lay in between. Germline CDR1 and CDR2: LGHNA and YSLEER. The CDR3 sequence is 19 residues long. The table lists this clonotype with a few counts.

This clonotype was obtained from a male donor with early-stage non-small cell lung cancer. The material was PBMCs, obtained at follow-up. The chain joins TRBV4-3 to TRBJ2-1; a weak D match, TRBD2 (6 bases). The CDR3 region has the DNA TGCGCCAGCAGCCAAGATTCGGCCTGGAGGGGTGACGTTTACAATGAGCAGTTCTTC. This translates into CASSQDSAWRGDVYNEQFF.